This record covers a single TCR beta chain. The ends were cut back, 7 bases at V and 4 bases at J, with 5 bases in the middle. The CDR3 spans 11 residues. Per the germline V gene, CDR1 is MNHEY and CDR2 is SVGAGI. The data were obtained in a study of blood T cell repertoires in COVID-19. At the level of the study: Samples taken during acute and convalescent COVID-19 were collected in the United States, Italy and Spain.

Assay: immunoSEQ multiplex PCR; the TCRdb copy retains only in-frame clones and omits some. Among roughly 87,000 clones listed, 70% to 90% were seen once. This TCR derives from a man in his forties with acute or convalescent COVID-19. The chain is built from TRBV6-5 and TRBJ1-5; no firm D call. The specimen sequenced was peripheral blood. CDR3 DNA sequence: TGTGCCAGCATGAGAAATCAGCCCCAGCATTTT. Its protein product is CASMRNQPQHF.